Sequencing of this T cell receptor beta chain was carried out in a study of CD8+ T cells in alopecia areata. Findings and caveats of the study: Scalp samples also contribute reads from the resident alphabeta T cells found in normal skin. Lesional tissue from the scalp (especially in alopecia totalis/universalis) showed higher clonality than normal scalp.

Isolated RNA was reverse transcribed into cDNA used as the sequencing template. TCRdb keeps only in-frame clones here, not all; method: immunoSEQ multiplex PCR. Of about 110,000 clones listed, approximately 59% are singletons. Per germline, CDR1 SGHTA and CDR2 FQGNSA. Between the trimmed V and J ends, which lost 6 bases and 4 bases, there was a span of 13 bases. The CDR3 is 13 residues long. This clone was detected only a few times. Antigen: not known. The sequencing input was CD8+ T cells sorted from blood. This chain links TRBV7-2 with TRBJ2-7, with D possibly TRBD1 on 8 matching bases. The TCR sequence derives from a human donor in good health. The CDR3 DNA reads TGTGCCAGCAGAAACAGGGGGGGGTACGAGCAGTACTTC. Its protein is CASRNRGGYEQYF.